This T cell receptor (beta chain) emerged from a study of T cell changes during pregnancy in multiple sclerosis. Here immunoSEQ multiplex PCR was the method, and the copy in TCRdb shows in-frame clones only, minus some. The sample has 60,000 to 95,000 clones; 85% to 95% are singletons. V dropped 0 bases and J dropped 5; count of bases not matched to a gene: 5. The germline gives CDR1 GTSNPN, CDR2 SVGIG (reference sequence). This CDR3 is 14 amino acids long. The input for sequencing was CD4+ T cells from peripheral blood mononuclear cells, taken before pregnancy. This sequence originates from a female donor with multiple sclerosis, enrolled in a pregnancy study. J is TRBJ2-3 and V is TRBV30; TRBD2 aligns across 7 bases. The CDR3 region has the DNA TGTGCCTGGAGTGTTGGAATAGCGGGAGATACGCAGTATTTT. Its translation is CAWSVGIAGDTQYF.